This T cell receptor (beta chain) is from a study of regulatory and conventional T cells in RAG deficiency. Sequencing used immunoSEQ multiplex PCR; TCRdb keeps in-frame clones, though not all of them. Among 6,000 or so clones listed, about nine tenths were seen once. This clone was seen a single time. Its antigen is unidentified. Whole-study findings and limits: Omenn patients showed >85% Treg-Tconv overlap and shorter CDR3 lengths.

The CDR3 runs 14 residues. The V end lost 0 bases, the J end lost 1 base, and 7 bases lay between the germline ends. The germline V gene encodes CDR1 MGHDK and CDR2 SYGVNS. RAG-deficient patients with SCID, Omenn syndrome, or combined immunodeficiency. The sequenced sample was CD8+ T cells sorted from blood. The rearrangement joins TRBV25-1 to TRBJ2-7; D is unresolved. This clonotype was sampled from a human donor with RAG deficiency presenting as severe combined immunodeficiency. The CDR3 is CASSEYMGSYEQYF. The CDR3 DNA reads as TGTGCCAGCAGTGAATATATGGGGTCCTACGAGCAGTACTTC.